In this sample, the clone carrying this TCR beta chain turned up a few times. The data stem from a study of CD8+ T cells in alopecia areata. This CDR3 contains 14 residues. The germline gives CDR1 SQVTM, CDR2 ANQGSEA. The ends were cut back, 7 bases at V and 6 bases at J, with 22 bases in the middle. It was cDNA, reverse transcribed from extracted RNA, that served as the sequencing template. Assay used: immunoSEQ multiplex PCR; TCRdb lists only in-frame clones, some missing. The sample shows fewer than 250,000 clones, about 65% of them seen only once. Noted treatment: oral pan-JAK inhibitor, 5-10 mg twice daily.

The receptor's source is a human donor with alopecia areata. The sample consisted of CD4+ T cells sorted from blood, taken around week 50, from a patient treated with tofacitinib. V gene TRBV29-1 combines with J gene TRBJ2-7; no reliable D call. DNA of the CDR3: TGCAGCGCCTCAATGCTGTTGAATAGGACCGAGCAGTACTTC. Amino acid sequence: CSASMLLNRTEQYF.